The clone carrying this TCR beta chain was detected many times. The CDR3 length is 13 residues. Germline V lookup: CDR1 MNHNS, CDR2 SASEGT. V lost 10 bases, J lost 7 bases, and 7 bases stayed unmatched. The TCRbeta library was prepared with unique molecular identifiers. TCRdb passed the PCR reads through MiXCR, listing each CDR3 protein once. The sample lists roughly 190,000 distinct CDR3 sequences; less than 15% were seen once. This specimen comes from a study of T-cell reconstitution after alpha-beta-depleted transplantation in children. This chain links TRBV6-1 with TRBJ1-6, with 7 positions matching TRBD1. This material consisted of PBMCs from the stem cell graft donor, taken from the stem cell graft. This TCR was recovered from a human donor who donated a stem cell graft to a child with acute lymphoblastic leukemia. This CDR3 is CATCGGGNSPLHF. The CDR3 nucleotides read TGTGCCACCTGTGGAGGGGGCAATTCACCCCTCCACTTT.